Below are 9 T cell receptor beta chains sequenced from a single sample in a study of cytomegalovirus exposure and HLA in healthy donors. Profiling relied on immunoSEQ multiplex PCR, and the TCRdb table lists in-frame clones only, not all of them. Of approximately 140,000 clones detected, 85% to 90% appear once; the ten largest clones hold around 8%. The sequenced sample consisted of PBMCs. The source of these receptors is a woman younger than 30 in good health and CMV-seropositive.

This clone came up a few times. The chain has TRBV9 and TRBJ1-1, with D hard to call. Trimming left V 0 bases short and J 4 bases short, with 10 bases between. Per the germline V gene, CDR1 is SGDLS and CDR2 is YYNGEE. This CDR3 spans 14 amino acids. CDR3: CASSVAEAATEAFF. In nucleotides, the CDR3 is TGTGCCAGCAGCGTAGCTGAGGCAGCCACTGAAGCTTTCTTT. The full variable domain, its missing parts supplied by reference TRBV9 and TRBJ1-1, is DSGVTQTPKHLITATGQRVTLRCSPRSGDLSVYWYQQSLDQGLQFLIQYYNGEERAKGNILERFSAQQFPDLHSELNLSSLELGDSALYFCASSVAEAATEAFFGQGTRLTVV.

A word on this clone: The junction does not match germline at one end; this may be a read error. The chain uses TRBV4-2 and TRBJ2-7; TRBD2 aligns across 9 bases. The CDR3 is 13 amino acids. Germline V gives CDR1 LGHNA, CDR2 YNFKEQ. The CDR3 DNA is TGTGCCAGCAGGACTAGCGGTTCCTCCGAGCAGTACTTC. The encoded protein is CASRTSGSSEQYF.

V gene TRBV19 combines with J gene TRBJ2-1; 13 nucleotides line up with TRBD2. This CDR3 contains 17 residues. The germline gives CDR1 LNHDA, CDR2 SQIVND (reference sequence). Trimming removed 1 base from V and 8 bases from J; junction bases left unmatched: 8. The CDR3 region has the DNA TGTGCCAGTAGTATAGCTCCCGGGACTAGCGGGACTCATGAGCAGTTCTTC. Encoded protein: CASSIAPGTSGTHEQFF. The full variable domain, completed using reference TRBV19 and TRBJ2-1, is DGGITQSPKYLFRKEGQNVTLSCEQNLNHDAMYWYRQDPGQGLRLIYYSQIVNDFQKGDIAEGYSVSREKKESFPLTVTSAQKNPTAFYLCASSIAPGTSGTHEQFFGPGTRLTVL.

This chain joins TRBV6-5 and TRBJ1-1; D is unresolved. The V end was cut by 6 bases, the J end by 1 base, with 9 bases between. The germline V gene has CDR1 MNHEY and CDR2 SVGAGI. The CDR3 covers 13 residues. This chain's CDR3 is CASRPTRNTEAFF. CDR3 bases: TGTGCCAGCAGACCGACAAGGAACACTGAAGCTTTCTTT.

The sample holds one count of this clone. The V and J genes are TRBV27 and TRBJ2-7, with 7 bases matching TRBD2. Unmatched junction bases numbered 4, after V lost 5 bases and J lost 3 bases. This CDR3 has 13 amino acids. The V gene's germline CDR1 is MNHEY and CDR2 SMNVEV (reference sequence). CDR3 bases: TGTGCCAGCAGTGAAAGCGGGAACTACGAGCAGTACTTC. This codes for CASSESGNYEQYF.

A few counts support this clone. This rearrangement joins TRBV5-6 to TRBJ2-7; D is uncertain. Trimming shortened V by 0 bases and J by 2 bases, and 9 bases separated the two germline ends. Germline assignment: CDR1 SGHDT and CDR2 YYEEEE. This CDR3 comprises 14 residues. Here the CDR3 DNA reads TGTGCCAGCAGCTTGGACCGGAGAGCCTACGAGCAGTACTTC. This gives the protein CASSLDRRAYEQYF.

V is TRBV10-3 and J is TRBJ1-5; 8 bases are a match to TRBD1. The junction had 8 bases not matched to a gene; V was cut back by 6 bases and J by 4 bases. This CDR3 comprises 15 residues. CDR1 is ENHRY and CDR2 is SYGVKD in the germline V gene. This CDR3 is CAIRPGTGQNQPQHF. The CDR3 DNA reads as TGTGCCATCAGGCCGGGGACAGGCCAAAATCAGCCCCAGCATTTT.

The chain's CDR3 is CASSFPVANYGYTF. CDR3 sequence (DNA): TGTGCCAGCAGTTTTCCGGTAGCTAACTATGGCTACACCTTC. The chain recombines TRBV28 with TRBJ1-2; unclear D gene. Looked up from germline, CDR1 is MDHEN and CDR2 is SYDVKM. V lost 3 bases, J lost 0 bases, and 8 bases lay in between. The CDR3 is made up of 14 amino acids.

The chain joins TRBV5-5 to TRBJ2-3, with D possibly TRBD1 on 6 matching bases. V dropped 1 base and J dropped 5 bases, with 11 bases sitting between them. The CDR3 has 14 amino acids. Germline CDR1 SGHKS, CDR2 YYEKEE (reference sequence). The CDR3 DNA sequence: TGTGCCAGCAGCTTGCAGGGGCGCATAGATACGCAGTATTTT. Translating it yields CASSLQGRIDTQYF.